The 18 T cell receptor beta chains in this list originate from one sample, sequenced in a study of cytomegalovirus exposure and HLA in healthy donors. Amplification used 60 Vbeta primers and 13 Jbeta primers. The repertoire was sequenced with immunoSEQ multiplex PCR; TCRdb's copy has only in-frame clones and lacks some. Across approximately 150,000 clones, the top ten clones capture about 1.7% of the sample. The sequencing sample was made of PBMCs. The source of these receptors is a woman in her 50s in good health and CMV-seronegative.

This chain uses TRBV6-1 with TRBJ2-3; 8 bases align to TRBD1. There are 15 residues in the CDR3. The germline gives CDR1 MNHNS, CDR2 SASEGT. V gave up 6 bases and J gave up 3 bases; unmatched junction bases: 8. The CDR3 DNA is TGTGCCAGCAGCTCCGACAGGGGTACAACAGATACGCAGTATTTT. It yields the protein CASSSDRGTTDTQYF.

V is TRBV9 and J is TRBJ2-1, with D possibly being TRBD2 (6 bases). The CDR3 is 17 amino acids. Trimming cost V 0 bases and J 7 bases, with 20 bases left between them. Looked up from germline, CDR1 is SGDLS and CDR2 is YYNGEE. DNA for the CDR3: TGTGCCAGCAGCGTAGTCGTCGGGACTCGGGGATTGAATGAGCAGTTCTTC. Amino acids: CASSVVVGTRGLNEQFF.

The V gene is TRBV12-5, the J gene TRBJ1-5; D gene unclear. Looked up from germline, CDR1 is LGHNT and CDR2 is FRNRAP. Trimming pared 2 bases from V and 4 bases from J, leaving 6 bases between. This CDR3 has 13 residues. The CDR3 DNA follows: TGTGCTAGTGGTTTGTCCCTAAATCAGCCCCAGCATTTT. It translates to CASGLSLNQPQHF.

The rearrangement joins TRBV5-1 to TRBJ2-3, with 8 bases lining up with TRBD2. This CDR3 has 13 amino acids. CDR1 SGHRS and CDR2 YFSETQ come from the germline V gene. V was pared by 4 bases and J by 4 bases, with 2 bases of the junction left unmatched. The CDR3 DNA sequence: TGCGCCAGCAGCCCAGCGGGAGCAGATACGCAGTATTTT. As protein: CASSPAGADTQYF. The full variable domain, its missing parts supplied by reference TRBV5-1 and TRBJ2-3, is KAGVTQTPRYLIKTRGQQVTLSCSPISGHRSVSWYQQTPGQGLQFLFEYFSETQRNKGNFPGRFSGRQFSNSRSEMNVSTLELGDSALYLCASSPAGADTQYFGPGTRLTVL.

The chain combines TRBV18 with TRBJ2-5; TRBD2 might be the D (6 bases). The CDR3 has 14 amino acids. CDR1 and CDR2 from the germline V gene are KGHSH and LQKENI. V gave up 3 bases and J gave up 5 bases, with 13 bases separating them. CDR3 region: CASSPPLGGETQYF. The CDR3, as DNA: TGTGCCAGCTCACCCCCCCTTGGGGGGGAGACCCAGTACTTC.

A remark on this clone: In the same sample, other DNA sequences code for this CDR3. The chain couples TRBV7-3 to TRBJ1-2; 8 nucleotides line up with TRBD1. Germline V lookup: CDR1 SGHTA, CDR2 FQGTGA. J lost 6 bases, V lost 2 bases, and 2 bases had no gene match. The CDR3 length is 13 residues. This CDR3 is CASSLQGADGYTF. The DNA for the CDR3 is TGTGCCAGCAGCTTACAGGGGGCGGATGGCTACACCTTC. Full variable domain (missing parts from reference TRBV7-3 and TRBJ1-2): GAGVSQTPSNKVTEKGKYVELRCDPISGHTALYWYRQSLGQGPEFLIYFQGTGAADDSGLPNDRFFAVRPEGSVSTLKIQRTERGDSAVYLCASSLQGADGYTFGSGTRLTVV.

This chain connects TRBV2 to TRBJ1-2, with D unresolved. Germline V gene lookup returns CDR1 SNHLY and CDR2 FYNNEI. V was trimmed by 7 bases and J by 0 bases, leaving 9 bases between them. The CDR3 sequence is 13 residues long. CDR3 nucleotides: TGTGCCAGCACTGCCAAGCCTAACTATGGCTACACCTTC. Protein sequence: CASTAKPNYGYTF.

The rearrangement joins TRBV2 to TRBJ1-3, with D perhaps TRBD1 (5 bases). Looked up from germline, CDR1 is SNHLY and CDR2 is FYNNEI. The V gene lost 4 bases and the J gene lost 4 bases, with 11 bases spanning the gap. This CDR3 is 14 amino acids long. Written as DNA, the CDR3 is TGTGCCAGCAGTGGGGAGGCAGGGGGAAACACCATATATTTT. The encoded protein is CASSGEAGGNTIYF.

V is TRBV19 and J is TRBJ1-2, with 8 bases that match TRBD1. Germline loops: CDR1 LNHDA, CDR2 SQIVND (reference sequence). After removal of 4 bases from V and 1 base from J, the junction contained 8 bases not matched to a gene. The CDR3 sequence is 16 residues long. The DNA for the CDR3 is TGTGCCAGTAGTACGAGTACAGGGGGAAGTAACTATGGCTACACCTTC. Its protein is CASSTSTGGSNYGYTF.

V and J are TRBV2 and TRBJ2-7; 10 bases match TRBD2. The CDR3 sequence is 15 residues long. CDR1 SNHLY and CDR2 FYNNEI come from the germline V gene. The junction had 7 bases not matched to a gene; V was cut back by 5 bases and J by 3 bases. The DNA for the CDR3 is TGTGCCAGCAGTCCCCAGGCTAGCGGGAGCTACGAGCAGTACTTC. This codes for CASSPQASGSYEQYF.

The chain recombines TRBV4-1 with TRBJ1-5; D not certain. CDR3 length: 17 residues. Trimming cost V 1 base and J 7 bases, with 20 bases left between them. Germline V lookup: CDR1 MGHRA, CDR2 YSYEKL. CDR3 nucleotides: TGCGCCAGCAGCCAAGGGGAGCGGGTCCAGGATTCACAGCCCCAGCATTTT. It codes for CASSQGERVQDSQPQHF.

The rearrangement uses TRBV4-1 and TRBJ1-2, with D uncertain. CDR1 and CDR2 from the germline V gene are MGHRA and YSYEKL. V was trimmed by 4 bases and J by 0 bases, leaving 12 bases between them. The CDR3 runs 15 residues. The CDR3 loop is CASSPYGDSNYGYTF. As DNA, the CDR3 is TGCGCCAGCAGCCCGTACGGTGACTCTAACTATGGCTACACCTTC.

The chain uses TRBV19 and TRBJ1-5; D may be TRBD1 (5 bases). The CDR3 loop spans 15 amino acids. Germline CDR1 LNHDA, CDR2 SQIVND (reference sequence). Trimming left V 7 bases short and J 8 bases short, with 21 bases between. CDR3 residues: CASKPGTGEREPQHF. In DNA, the CDR3 is TGTGCCAGTAAACCGGGGACTGGGGAGAGGGAGCCCCAGCATTTT. Based on the CDR3 plus reference TRBV19 and TRBJ1-5, the full variable domain is DGGITQSPKYLFRKEGQNVTLSCEQNLNHDAMYWYRQDPGQGLRLIYYSQIVNDFQKGDIAEGYSVSREKKESFPLTVTSAQKNPTAFYLCASKPGTGEREPQHFGDGTRLSIL.

The V gene is TRBV6-4, the J gene TRBJ2-1; TRBD2 agrees at 8 bases. Trimming cost V 2 bases and J 2 bases; bases outside gene matches: 5. CDR1 and CDR2 from the germline V gene are MRHNA and SNTAGT. This CDR3 has 16 amino acids. The CDR3 sequence: CASSDTGTSPYNEQFF. CDR3 DNA sequence: TGTGCCAGCAGTGACACCGGGACTAGTCCCTACAATGAGCAGTTCTTC.

This chain connects TRBV5-8 to TRBJ1-4; the match to TRBD1 covers 9 bases. V lost 4 bases, J lost 10 bases, and 5 bases stayed unmatched. The CDR3 is made up of 13 amino acids. CDR1 is SGHTS, CDR2 YDEGEE, per germline. In DNA form, the CDR3 reads TGTGCCAGCAGCAGCGACAGGGGGGGAAAACTGTTTTTT. This codes for CASSSDRGGKLFF. Filled out from reference TRBV5-8 and TRBJ1-4, the complete variable domain reads EAGVTQSPTHLIKTRGQQATLRCSPISGHTSVYWYQQALGLGLQFLLWYDEGEERNRGNFPPRFSGRQFPNYSSELNVNALELEDSALYLCASSSDRGGKLFFGSGTQLSVL.

On this clone: An end of the junction does not agree with germline; a read error may underlie this. The chain uses TRBV7-7 and TRBJ2-2; TRBD2 might be the D (5 bases). Germline CDR1 and CDR2: SSHAT and FNYEAQ (reference sequence). The CDR3 contains 15 residues. The CDR3 coding sequence is TGTGCTAGCACTTTGGACGCGGCGGGCACCGGGGAGCTGTTTTTT. As protein: CASTLDAAGTGELFF. Looking up the rest from reference TRBV7-7 and TRBJ2-2 gives the full variable domain: GAGVSQSPRYKVTKRGQDVTLRCDPISSHATLYWYQQALGQGPEFLTYFNYEAQPDKSGLPSDRFSAERPEGSISTLTIQRTEQRDSAMYRCASTLDAAGTGELFFGEGSRLTVL.

The chain is built from TRBV5-1 and TRBJ1-1; 9 bases agree with TRBD1. V lost 4 bases, J lost 4 bases, and 8 bases stayed unmatched. This CDR3 comprises 15 residues. The V gene's germline CDR1 is SGHRS and CDR2 YFSETQ. This chain's CDR3 is CASSIATGGGTEAFF. DNA for the CDR3: TGCGCCAGCAGCATTGCGACAGGGGGAGGCACTGAAGCTTTCTTT.

CDR3 sequence reads: CASSLRRGSNTEAFF. Written as DNA, the CDR3 is TGTGCCAGCAGTCTAAGGAGAGGGTCGAACACTGAAGCTTTCTTT. The chain couples TRBV28 to TRBJ1-1; D not resolved. The germline V and J ends were trimmed by 5 bases and 1 base, with 14 bases remaining between them. The CDR3 consists of 15 residues. Looked up from germline, CDR1 is MDHEN and CDR2 is SYDVKM.